These T cell receptor beta chains were read from a single sample in a study of OX40 agonist ivuxolimab in advanced cancers. Libraries were prepared by immunoSEQ multiplex PCR; TCRdb keeps only in-frame clonotypes and omits some of them. Of about 41,000 clones listed, roughly 89% are singletons. This specimen consisted of CD4+ or CD8+ T cells sorted from blood, obtained in a trial of the OX40 agonist ivuxolimab. These receptors were taken from an adult with an advanced solid tumor such as melanoma, head and neck, liver or kidney cancer. CDR3s include the opening cysteine and the closing phenylalanine or tryptophan. The order of the fields is clone size, V gene, D gene, CDR3 length, J gene, CDR3 DNA, CDR3 protein. The D gene is left open where the match is weak. Some rows have no size entry. The others give once, few or many, or a class for an expanded clone.

clone_size: -
v_call: TRBV14
d_call: -
cdr3_length: 13
j_call: TRBJ2-5
cdr3_nt: TGTGCCAGCAGCCAAGGAGTTTCGGAGACCCAGTACTTC
cdr3_aa: CASSQGVSETQYF

clone_size: -
v_call: TRBV7-8
d_call: -
cdr3_length: 15
j_call: TRBJ2-3
cdr3_nt: TGTGCCAGCAGCTTAATCGGCGGGAACACAGATACGCAGTATTTT
cdr3_aa: CASSLIGGNTDTQYF

clone_size: -
v_call: TRBV4-1
d_call: -
cdr3_length: 13
j_call: TRBJ2-1
cdr3_nt: TGCGCCAGCAGCCAAGTTGGGTCCAATGAGCAGTTCTTC
cdr3_aa: CASSQVGSNEQFF

clone_size: -
v_call: TRBV13
d_call: TRBD1
cdr3_length: 16
j_call: TRBJ1-6
cdr3_nt: TGTGCCAGCAGACCGTCCCGACAGGGGACGGGTTCACCCCTCCACTTT
cdr3_aa: CASRPSRQGTGSPLHF

clone_size: -
v_call: TRBV6-4
d_call: -
cdr3_length: 15
j_call: TRBJ1-3
cdr3_nt: TGTGCCAGCAGCGCAGAGGGGTTCTCTGGAAACACCATATATTTT
cdr3_aa: CASSAEGFSGNTIYF

clone_size: once
v_call: TRBV5-4
d_call: -
cdr3_length: 14
j_call: TRBJ1-2
cdr3_nt: TGTGCCAGCGGGGACGTGGACAGCCCTTATGGCTACACCTTC
cdr3_aa: CASGDVDSPYGYTF

clone_size: -
v_call: TRBV19
d_call: TRBD1
cdr3_length: 15
j_call: TRBJ1-1
cdr3_nt: TGTGCCAGTAGTATACACAGGGGAGGAGGCACTGAAGCTTTCTTT
cdr3_aa: CASSIHRGGGTEAFF

clone_size: -
v_call: TRBV5-4
d_call: -
cdr3_length: 14
j_call: TRBJ1-2
cdr3_nt: TGTGCCAGCAGCTTGCAGGGCTCTAACTATGGCTACACCTTC
cdr3_aa: CASSLQGSNYGYTF

clone_size: once
v_call: TRBV4-1
d_call: TRBD1
cdr3_length: 14
j_call: TRBJ1-2
cdr3_nt: TGCGCCAGCAGCCAATCGACAGGGGGCTATGGCTACACCTTC
cdr3_aa: CASSQSTGGYGYTF

clone_size: -
v_call: TRBV27
d_call: -
cdr3_length: 16
j_call: TRBJ2-7
cdr3_nt: TGTGCCAGCAGTTCAGAACAGGGCGGAGGGATGTTCGGGCAGTACTTC
cdr3_aa: CASSSEQGGGMFGQYF

clone_size: -
v_call: TRBV5-5
d_call: -
cdr3_length: 19
j_call: TRBJ1-1
cdr3_nt: TGTGCCAGCAGCCCAGAAATGACTCGAGCCCAGGCTGAAAACACTGAAGCTTTCTTT
cdr3_aa: CASSPEMTRAQAENTEAFF

clone_size: -
v_call: TRBV11-1
d_call: -
cdr3_length: 12
j_call: TRBJ2-7
cdr3_nt: TGTGCCAGCAGCTTCCAGTCCTACGAGCAGTACTTC
cdr3_aa: CASSFQSYEQYF

clone_size: -
v_call: TRBV7-3
d_call: -
cdr3_length: 14
j_call: TRBJ2-7
cdr3_nt: TGTGCCAGCAGCTTAGGCTCAGGGACCTACGAGCAGTACTTC
cdr3_aa: CASSLGSGTYEQYF

clone_size: -
v_call: TRBV4-2
d_call: -
cdr3_length: 14
j_call: TRBJ2-7
cdr3_nt: TGTGCCAGCAGCCCCATTGCAGGGGCTGGGGAGCAGTACTTC
cdr3_aa: CASSPIAGAGEQYF

clone_size: -
v_call: TRBV6-6
d_call: -
cdr3_length: 12
j_call: TRBJ2-1
cdr3_nt: TGTGCCAGCAGTTTGGCCAGGGGTGAGCAGTTCTTC
cdr3_aa: CASSLARGEQFF

clone_size: -
v_call: TRBV27
d_call: -
cdr3_length: 13
j_call: TRBJ2-3
cdr3_nt: TGTGCCAGCACCCGGACGGACACAGATACGCAGTATTTT
cdr3_aa: CASTRTDTDTQYF

clone_size: -
v_call: TRBV10-1
d_call: -
cdr3_length: 11
j_call: TRBJ1-5
cdr3_nt: TGCGCCCGAACGGGGAATCAGCCCCAGCATTTT
cdr3_aa: CARTGNQPQHF

clone_size: once
v_call: TRBV14
d_call: -
cdr3_length: 15
j_call: TRBJ2-7
cdr3_nt: TGTGCCAGCAGCCCCAGGGGTCAAGGGTCCTACGAGCAGTACTTC
cdr3_aa: CASSPRGQGSYEQYF

clone_size: -
v_call: TRBV2
d_call: TRBD2
cdr3_length: 14
j_call: TRBJ2-2
cdr3_nt: TGTGCCAGCAGTGCTAGCGGTAACACCGGGGAGCTGTTTTTT
cdr3_aa: CASSASGNTGELFF

clone_size: -
v_call: TRBV5-6
d_call: -
cdr3_length: 14
j_call: TRBJ1-1
cdr3_nt: TGTGCCAGCAGCTTGAACAGAAGAAACACTGAAGCTTTCTTT
cdr3_aa: CASSLNRRNTEAFF

clone_size: -
v_call: TRBV6-4
d_call: -
cdr3_length: 15
j_call: TRBJ1-3
cdr3_nt: TGTGCCAGCAGTTTCGGGACAAGCTCTGGAAACACCATATATTTT
cdr3_aa: CASSFGTSSGNTIYF

clone_size: -
v_call: TRBV18
d_call: -
cdr3_length: 12
j_call: TRBJ2-4
cdr3_nt: TGTGCCAGCTCACCACAGGGAGACATTCAGTACTTC
cdr3_aa: CASSPQGDIQYF

clone_size: -
v_call: TRBV18
d_call: -
cdr3_length: 15
j_call: TRBJ1-4
cdr3_nt: TGTGCCAGCTCACCAGGCGGAACGTTTGATGAAAAACTGTTTTTT
cdr3_aa: CASSPGGTFDEKLFF

clone_size: -
v_call: TRBV9
d_call: -
cdr3_length: 17
j_call: TRBJ1-3
cdr3_nt: TGTGCCAGCAGCGCTGGGGTTGGGGGTTTCACTGGAAACACCATATATTTT
cdr3_aa: CASSAGVGGFTGNTIYF

clone_size: -
v_call: TRBV6-1
d_call: -
cdr3_length: 13
j_call: TRBJ1-5
cdr3_nt: TGTGCCAGCAGTGGAACTGACCCGAGGCCCCAGCATTTT
cdr3_aa: CASSGTDPRPQHF

clone_size: once
v_call: TRBV10-2
d_call: -
cdr3_length: 11
j_call: TRBJ2-3
cdr3_nt: TGTGCCAGCAGTAGCACAGATACGCAGTATTTT
cdr3_aa: CASSSTDTQYF

clone_size: -
v_call: TRBV2
d_call: TRBD2
cdr3_length: 16
j_call: TRBJ2-1
cdr3_nt: TGTGCCAGCAAGGCCCTTAGCGGGAGTGGTAGCAATGAGCAGTTCTTC
cdr3_aa: CASKALSGSGSNEQFF

clone_size: -
v_call: TRBV6-5
d_call: TRBD1
cdr3_length: 14
j_call: TRBJ2-7
cdr3_nt: TGTGCCAGCAGAAGGGACAGGGGCTCCTACGAGCAGTACTTC
cdr3_aa: CASRRDRGSYEQYF

clone_size: -
v_call: TRBV6-5
d_call: TRBD1
cdr3_length: 14
j_call: TRBJ1-1
cdr3_nt: TGTGCCAGCAGTATCGACAGGGGGCTGGCTGAAGCTTTCTTT
cdr3_aa: CASSIDRGLAEAFF

clone_size: -
v_call: TRBV6-6
d_call: TRBD1
cdr3_length: 14
j_call: TRBJ1-6
cdr3_nt: TGTGCCAGCAGTTATGACAGGGGAGATTCACCCCTCCACTTT
cdr3_aa: CASSYDRGDSPLHF

clone_size: few
v_call: TRBV2
d_call: -
cdr3_length: 11
j_call: TRBJ2-7
cdr3_nt: TGTGCCAGCAGGTTTGGTCACGAGCAGTACTTC
cdr3_aa: CASRFGHEQYF

clone_size: -
v_call: TRBV5-1
d_call: TRBD1
cdr3_length: 14
j_call: TRBJ2-7
cdr3_nt: TGCGCCAGCAGCACGACAGGGACCACCTACGAGCAGTACTTC
cdr3_aa: CASSTTGTTYEQYF

clone_size: -
v_call: TRBV6-1
d_call: TRBD1
cdr3_length: 15
j_call: TRBJ2-3
cdr3_nt: TGTGCCAGCAGTGTCACAGGGGATGGCACAGATACGCAGTATTTT
cdr3_aa: CASSVTGDGTDTQYF

clone_size: few
v_call: TRBV7-9
d_call: TRBD1
cdr3_length: 13
j_call: TRBJ1-2
cdr3_nt: TGTGCCAGCAGCAGGGGACAGGGTAATGGCTACACCTTC
cdr3_aa: CASSRGQGNGYTF

clone_size: -
v_call: TRBV11-2
d_call: TRBD2
cdr3_length: 19
j_call: TRBJ2-5
cdr3_nt: TGTGCCAGCAGCGCCCCTGGGACTAGCGGGAGTCTATTGCGGGAGACCCAGTACTTC
cdr3_aa: CASSAPGTSGSLLRETQYF

clone_size: -
v_call: TRBV11-2
d_call: -
cdr3_length: 16
j_call: TRBJ1-4
cdr3_nt: TGTGCCAGCAGCTTACTCCGGCGAGGCAATGGTGAAAAACTGTTTTTT
cdr3_aa: CASSLLRRGNGEKLFF

clone_size: -
v_call: TRBV12-1
d_call: -
cdr3_length: 15
j_call: TRBJ2-7
cdr3_nt: TGTGCCAGCAGTATGCCGGGACCGTCCGTTCGAGAGCAGTACTTC
cdr3_aa: CASSMPGPSVREQYF

clone_size: -
v_call: TRBV11-2
d_call: -
cdr3_length: 13
j_call: TRBJ2-5
cdr3_nt: TGTGCCAGCAGCCTTGGTTCTCTGGAGACCCAGTACTTC
cdr3_aa: CASSLGSLETQYF

clone_size: -
v_call: TRBV27
d_call: TRBD1
cdr3_length: 14
j_call: TRBJ1-2
cdr3_nt: TGTGCCAGCAGTCCAACAGGGGTTCGTTATGGCTACACCTTC
cdr3_aa: CASSPTGVRYGYTF

clone_size: -
v_call: TRBV6-1
d_call: -
cdr3_length: 14
j_call: TRBJ1-1
cdr3_nt: TGTGCCAGCAGACGAGACCCAGTGAACACTGAAGCTTTCTTT
cdr3_aa: CASRRDPVNTEAFF

clone_size: -
v_call: TRBV19
d_call: -
cdr3_length: 19
j_call: TRBJ1-5
cdr3_nt: TGTGCCAGTAGTATATACCCACCAAGCAGGGCATCGAGCAATCAGCCCCAGCATTTT
cdr3_aa: CASSIYPPSRASSNQPQHF

clone_size: once
v_call: TRBV9
d_call: -
cdr3_length: 13
j_call: TRBJ2-1
cdr3_nt: TGTGCCAGCAGCGTCCGTGGGGTAAATGAGCAGTTCTTC
cdr3_aa: CASSVRGVNEQFF

clone_size: -
v_call: TRBV5-5
d_call: -
cdr3_length: 13
j_call: TRBJ1-6
cdr3_nt: TGTGCCACAACTCGGGGGAATAATTCACCCCTCCACTTT
cdr3_aa: CATTRGNNSPLHF

clone_size: -
v_call: TRBV9
d_call: -
cdr3_length: 17
j_call: TRBJ1-1
cdr3_nt: TGTGCCAGCAGCGTAGCTACCTTGGGGCAGGGGAACACTGAAGCTTTCTTT
cdr3_aa: CASSVATLGQGNTEAFF

clone_size: -
v_call: TRBV18
d_call: TRBD2
cdr3_length: 16
j_call: TRBJ2-5
cdr3_nt: TGTGCCAGCTCAACTAGACTAGCGGGAGGTGGAGAGACCCAGTACTTC
cdr3_aa: CASSTRLAGGGETQYF

clone_size: -
v_call: TRBV7-3
d_call: TRBD1
cdr3_length: 15
j_call: TRBJ2-2
cdr3_nt: TGTGCCAGCAGCTTGACAGGGAGAAACACCGGGGAGCTGTTTTTT
cdr3_aa: CASSLTGRNTGELFF

clone_size: -
v_call: TRBV2
d_call: TRBD2
cdr3_length: 15
j_call: TRBJ2-5
cdr3_nt: TGTGCCAGCAGCAAACTCAGCGGGGGCCAAGAGACCCAGTACTTC
cdr3_aa: CASSKLSGGQETQYF